This TCR beta chain was captured by sequencing in a study of chemoradiotherapy in HPV16-positive cancers. Study as a whole: Candidate HPV-specific clones and shared TCR motifs came from a couple of HPV16-positive patients. General observations from the study: The functional HPV-specific definition rests on just two HPV16-positive patients. In HPV16-positive patients, HPV-responsive T-cell expansion tracked better recurrence-free survival.

The CDR3 has 15 amino acids. CDR1 is MNHEY and CDR2 is SVGAGI in the germline V gene. With 2 bases removed from V and 0 bases from J, the gap between germline ends came to 11 bases. The assay was immunoSEQ multiplex PCR, and TCRdb's table has in-frame clones only and misses some. The sample lists over 30,000 clones, about four fifths seen once, with 3.8% in the top ten. Note on this clone: What it recognizes is unknown.

This chain links TRBV6-5 with TRBJ2-7; D is undetermined. The sample in question was blood, obtained from a patient who underwent chemoradiotherapy. The sequence derives from a human donor with HPV-associated anogenital cancer. The CDR3 spells CASSYGGQPSYEQYF. The CDR3 DNA reads TGTGCCAGCAGTTACGGTGGGCAGCCCTCCTACGAGCAGTACTTC.